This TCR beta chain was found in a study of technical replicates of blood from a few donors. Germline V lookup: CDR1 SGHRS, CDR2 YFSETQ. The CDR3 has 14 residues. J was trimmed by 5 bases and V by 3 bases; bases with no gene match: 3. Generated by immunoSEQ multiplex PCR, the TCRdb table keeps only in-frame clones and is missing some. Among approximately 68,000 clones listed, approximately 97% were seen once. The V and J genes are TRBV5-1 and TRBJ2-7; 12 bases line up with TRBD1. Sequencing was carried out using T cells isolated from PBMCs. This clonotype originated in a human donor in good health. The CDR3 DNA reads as TGCGCCAGCAGCTCCGGGACAGGGGGCCACGAGCAGTACTTC. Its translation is CASSSGTGGHEQYF.